This is a list of T cell receptor beta chains from one sample in a study of CD8 T cells in ankylosing spondylitis. TCRdb independently ran MiXCR on the 5' RACE reads; one entry per CDR3 protein. Seen here are 200,000 to 300,000 distinct CDR3 sequences, approximately 9% observed once, and the top ten hold under 7.5%. The sample taken for sequencing was blood, either unsorted or a sorted T cell fraction (not recorded which). These receptors were taken from a male donor with ankylosing spondylitis or in good health (not recorded which). The CDR3 runs from the conserved cysteine through the conserved F or W. A D gene is named only where the DNA matches it firmly. Clone sizes are given selectively: once, few, many, or a class where the clone is expanded.

v_call	j_call	d_call	clone_size	cdr3_nt	cdr3_aa
TRBV5-1	TRBJ2-5	NA	NA	TGCGCCAGCAGCTTGGGTAGGGGCGAGGAGACCCAGTACTTC	CASSLGRGEETQYF
TRBV10-3	TRBJ2-5	NA	NA	TGTGCCATCAGTGGGGTTCAAGAGACCCAGTACTTC	CAISGVQETQYF
TRBV6-2/TRBV6-3	TRBJ1-2	NA	many	TGTGCCAGCAGTTACCCGGGTTATGGCTACACCTTC	CASSYPGYGYTF
TRBV18	TRBJ2-3	TRBD2	NA	TGTGCCAGCTCACCAATAGCGGGGGATAGCACAGATACGCAGTATTTT	CASSPIAGDSTDTQYF
TRBV5-5	TRBJ1-1	NA	few	TGTGCCAGCAGCTTCATGGAGGTGAACACTGAAGCTTTCTTT	CASSFMEVNTEAFF
TRBV2	TRBJ2-1	NA	few	TGTGCCAGCAGTTTAGCGGAGCAGTTCTTC	CASSLAEQFF
TRBV6-5	TRBJ1-5	TRBD1	many	TGTGCCAGCAGTTACTCTTGGACAGGGGTGAACCAGCCCCAGCATTTT	CASSYSWTGVNQPQHF
TRBV5-1	TRBJ2-1	NA	many	TGCGCCAGCAGCGGGGACCACCAGAGCTCCTACAATGAGCAGTTCTTC	CASSGDHQSSYNEQFF
TRBV12-3/TRBV12-4	TRBJ1-1	NA	few	TGTGCCAGCAGCGCCATGGTCCCTGAAGCTTTCTTT	CASSAMVPEAFF
TRBV18	TRBJ2-7	NA	NA	TGTGCCAGCTCCATAATGGACTACGAGCAGTACTTC	CASSIMDYEQYF
TRBV12-3/TRBV12-4	TRBJ2-7	TRBD2	many	TGTGCCAGCAGTCACAAGTCCTCTAGCGGGAGTCTGTACGAGCAGTACTTC	CASSHKSSSGSLYEQYF
TRBV11-2	TRBJ2-2	NA	NA	TGTGCCAGCAGCCGAGCGGGCCAGGGGCACACCGGGGAGCTGTTTTTT	CASSRAGQGHTGELFF
TRBV6-1	TRBJ1-2	TRBD1	many	TGTGCCAGCAGTCCCCTGGGACAGAACAATTATGGCTACACCTTC	CASSPLGQNNYGYTF
TRBV5-4	TRBJ1-1	TRBD1	NA	TGTGCCAGCAGCCCGAAAGGACAGGGAAACACTGAAGCTTTCTTT	CASSPKGQGNTEAFF
TRBV12-3/TRBV12-4	TRBJ2-7	TRBD1	many	TGTGCCAGCAGTCTACAGGGGGAGATGACCCACGAGCAGTACTTC	CASSLQGEMTHEQYF
TRBV6-1	TRBJ1-1	NA	many	TGTGCCAGCAGTAAAAAGGGGATGAACACTGAAGCTTTCTTT	CASSKKGMNTEAFF
TRBV3-1	TRBJ1-5	NA	NA	TGTGCCAGCAGTCAAGGGTGGATTCAGCCCCAGCATTTT	CASSQGWIQPQHF
TRBV5-1	TRBJ2-7	NA	many	TGCGCCAGCAGCTTGTCTAAGGGTTCCTACGAGCAGTACTTC	CASSLSKGSYEQYF
TRBV6-2/TRBV6-3	TRBJ1-1	NA	NA	TGTGCCAGCAGCCTGGCGGGGGCGCGACTAACTGAAGCTTTCTTT	CASSLAGARLTEAFF
TRBV12-3/TRBV12-4	TRBJ2-1	NA	many	TGTGCCAGCAGTTCCCGCTCGGAAGCCCGTTCCAATGAGCAGTTCTTC	CASSSRSEARSNEQFF
TRBV7-9	TRBJ2-1	NA	many	TGTGCCAGCAGCTTAGGGGTGGGGTTCGATGAGCAGTTCTTC	CASSLGVGFDEQFF
TRBV5-6	TRBJ2-4	NA	many	TGTGCCAGCAGCGCCGACTTTCGGCGGGGCATTCAGTACTTC	CASSADFRRGIQYF